A single sample is the source of the 10 T cell receptor beta chains below, sequenced in a study of blood T cell repertoires in COVID-19. Clones were read by immunoSEQ multiplex PCR, and TCRdb kept only the in-frame ones, dropping some. The sample yields roughly 410,000 clones, roughly 90% seen once. The sequenced material came from peripheral blood. These receptors all come from a middle-aged woman with COVID-19, enrolled during active disease.

The rearrangement links TRBV5-1 to TRBJ1-2, with TRBD1 identical over 7 bases. This CDR3 spans 15 amino acids. Per germline, CDR1 SGHRS and CDR2 YFSETQ. V shed 0 bases, J shed 3 bases, and the junction held 5 bases outside the gene matches. The CDR3 reads CASSLDSTGYYGYTF. CDR3 in DNA: TGCGCCAGCAGCTTGGATTCGACAGGGTACTATGGCTACACCTTC.

This chain uses TRBV30 with TRBJ1-5; possible D gene TRBD1, 6 bases. With 2 bases removed from V and 5 bases from J, the gap between germline ends came to 16 bases. CDR1 and CDR2 (germline): GTSNPN, SVGIG (reference sequence). This CDR3 contains 15 residues. In DNA, the CDR3 is TGTGCCTGGAGTTCCAACCTATGGGGGCATCAGCCCCAGCATTTT. Its protein product is CAWSSNLWGHQPQHF.

The chain is built from TRBV7-2 and TRBJ1-5; D unclear. With 0 bases removed from V and 4 bases from J, the gap between germline ends came to 4 bases. This CDR3 contains 13 residues. Germline lookup yields CDR1 SGHTA and CDR2 FQGNSA. The CDR3 reads CASSLAQNQPQHF. CDR3 nucleotide sequence: TGTGCCAGCAGCTTAGCCCAGAATCAGCCCCAGCATTTT.

The J gene is TRBJ2-1, the V gene TRBV6-5; 11 bases match TRBD1. CDR1 MNHEY and CDR2 SVGAGI come from the germline V gene. The V gene end was trimmed by 6 bases and the J gene end by 4 bases; junction bases not matched to a gene: 2. The CDR3 sequence is 14 residues long. The CDR3 DNA follows: TGTGCCAGCAGCGGACAGGGGGCGTACAATGAGCAGTTCTTC. Translating it yields CASSGQGAYNEQFF.

V is TRBV7-2 and J is TRBJ2-1, with 7 bases fitting TRBD2. The germline V gene has CDR1 SGHTA and CDR2 FQGNSA. CDR3 length: 16 residues. Trimming removed 4 bases from V and 5 bases from J; junction bases left unmatched: 11. The CDR3 loop reads CASSWYGIAGDNEQFF. Here the CDR3 DNA reads TGTGCCAGCAGCTGGTATGGTATAGCGGGCGACAATGAGCAGTTCTTC.

The chain recombines TRBV6-2 or TRBV6-3 with TRBJ2-2; D possibly corresponds to TRBD2 (5 bases). Germline V gene data show CDR1 as MNHEY and CDR2 as SVGEGT. Trimming cost V 0 bases and J 8 bases, with 10 bases left between them. The CDR3 is 14 amino acids. CDR3 in amino acids: CASSYSIPGGELFF. For the CDR3, the DNA is TGTGCCAGCAGTTACTCGATTCCGGGGGGGGAGCTGTTTTTT.

J is TRBJ2-2 and V is TRBV28; 9 bases align to TRBD2. The junction had 11 bases not matched to a gene; V was cut back by 8 bases and J by 7 bases. The CDR3 runs to 15 residues. Germline values: CDR1 MDHEN, CDR2 SYDVKM. In DNA, the CDR3 is TGTGCCAGCGGATTGAGCGGGAGGCGCCACGGGGAGCTGTTTTTT. Translated: CASGLSGRRHGELFF.

The genes are TRBV7-3 and TRBJ2-1; the match to TRBD2 covers 14 bases. The germline V gene has CDR1 SGHTA and CDR2 FQGTGA. CDR3 size: 18 residues. The V and J ends lost 2 bases and 3 bases, in that order; junction bases with no gene match: 6. CDR3 nucleotides: TGTGCCAGCAGCTTAGGACTAGCGGGGGGCCGAATCTACAATGAGCAGTTCTTC. Protein sequence: CASSLGLAGGRIYNEQFF.

The chain is built from TRBV7-3 and TRBJ2-1; 11 positions agree with TRBD2. From germline, CDR1 is SGHTA and CDR2 FQGTGA. Trimming took 3 bases from V and 9 from J; bases not matched to a gene: 7. There are 15 residues in the CDR3. In DNA, the CDR3 is TGTGCCAGCAGCTTTAGCGGGAGGGCCATAAGTGAGCAGTTCTTC. Encoded protein: CASSFSGRAISEQFF.

The chain links TRBV27 to TRBJ1-2, with D possibly being TRBD1 (6 bases). CDR3 size: 15 residues. Trimming shortened V by 0 bases and J by 13 bases, and 21 bases separated the two germline ends. The germline V gene has CDR1 MNHEY and CDR2 SMNVEV (reference sequence). DNA of the CDR3: TGTGCCAGCAGTTTATCGATCGGGCAGGGGTTTACTCCCACCTTC. Its translation is CASSLSIGQGFTPTF.